The clone carrying this T cell receptor beta chain appeared a few times. The antigen remains unidentified. This sample stems from a study of T cell repertoires in cytomegalovirus infection. Broader study findings: Clonotype analysis showed dominance of the ex vivo response by HLA-C-restricted CMV-specific TCR beta clonotypes.

TCRdb independently ran MiXCR on the reads; one entry per CDR3 protein. Here the sample spans around 630,000 distinct CDR3 sequences, 20% to 25% being singletons. The CDR3 runs 13 residues. Trimming shortened V by 6 bases and J by 4 bases, and 15 bases separated the two germline ends. Germline CDR1 and CDR2: SQVTM and ANQGSEA. This TCR was sampled from a human donor in good health (CMV status not recorded). Some clones in this sample may be carry-over from other donors' samples. The sequencing sample was made of CD8+ T cells from PBMCs. The genes are TRBV29-1 and TRBJ1-2; D perhaps matches TRBD1 (6 bases). CDR3 nucleotide sequence: TGCAGCGTCCGAAACAGGGAGGGCTATGGCTACACCTTC. Protein: CSVRNREGYGYTF.